The TCR beta chain under discussion was sequenced for a study of vaccination and CD4 T cells after COVID-19 (dated by TCRdb to between 2021 and 2023). Background on the whole study: Convalescent patients had a positive SARS-CoV-2 result on nasal swab PCR, and of these patients, several had mild disease and one had severe disease. In ten to eleven COVID-19 convalescent patients and several infection-naive healthy vaccine recipients, the spike-specific CD4+ TCR repertoire before mRNA vaccination was compared with the repertoire after mRNA vaccination. Post-COVID blood samples were collected from convalescent patients a median of around 100 days after diagnosis, with a range of about 35 to 161 days. Post-vaccine blood samples were collected a median of around 2.5 months after the second vaccine dose, ranging from roughly 13 to 241 days. Six males and four females were included in the convalescent cohort, with two Hispanic individuals, seven Caucasians, two Asians and one multiracial person represented. Control cultures used a CEFX viral epitope pool as positive control, an HIV-1 Nef peptide pool as negative control, or no peptide. Each participant got two doses of either the Pfizer-BioNTech BNT162b2 vaccine (n=8) or the Moderna mRNA-1273 vaccine (n=2). The cultures were stimulated with overlapping spike peptide pools from SARS-CoV-2 and from the common cold coronaviruses HCoV-NL63, HCoV-OC43 and HCoV-229E.

The method behind the library was PCR. TCR sequencing of DNA from cultured CD4+ T cells used the Oncomine TCR Beta short-read assay at the Johns Hopkins FTIC core. The QIAamp micro DNA kit was used to extract genomic DNA from the cultured CD4+ T cells. The Oncomine TCR Beta libraries from cultured CD4+ T cells were pooled using unique dual indexes and then sequenced on an Illumina iSeq 100. In the source study's methods: Non-productive sequences were filtered out, and CDR3s that did not start with C, did not end with F or W, or were shorter than 7 amino acids were discarded. Antigen-specific clonotypes were identified using the MANAFEST web application through comparison of peptide-stimulated wells with reference and other culture wells. An FDR below 0.05, an odds ratio above 5, and a productive frequency above 0.1% in at least two of three replicate wells were required for clones to be considered positive. Clonotypes that were significantly expanded in both SARS-CoV-2 spike wells and at least one common cold coronavirus spike condition were defined as cross-reactive. Using R version 3.6.1, CDR3 homology was evaluated through Levenshtein distances (stringdist) along with unrooted phylogenetic trees (ape). TCRdb trimmed the raw reads at Q25, called clones with MiXCR and kept productive beta chains. When rows share a CDR3 protein, they turn into one entry using the most common DNA and genes. The V and J calls were not made by the authors but by TCRdb's processing. The sample yields around 12,000 distinct CDR3 sequences; 50% to 60% were counted once. The ten most abundant clones make up approximately 17% of the sample.

General study outcomes and caveats: An increase in the median number of SARS-CoV-2-reactive clonotypes from approximately 20 after infection to some 40 after vaccination was observed, but the change was not found to be significant. Only a relatively small number of convalescent patients were included in the study, and early timepoints following natural infection were not analyzed. Nearly all vaccine-specific clones in convalescent patients (304 of 307) were mono-reactive for SARS-CoV-2 spike rather than cross-reactive with common cold coronaviruses. Among convalescent patients, a median around 89% of the SARS-CoV-2-reactive clones seen after vaccination appeared only after vaccination, which suggests priming specific to the vaccine.

Comment on this clonotype: Its recognized antigen is unknown. Base qualities are not provided; no much larger clone lies one nucleotide away.

The meaning of the sample's treatment or condition label: roughly ten-day PBMC culture with coronavirus spike peptide pools or control peptides (ViraFEST assay). The ViraFEST assay was used in the study, in which antigen-specific T cells were expanded with peptide pools and expanded clonotypes were subsequently identified by TCR sequencing. The convalescent patients' positive SARS-CoV-2 PCR tests were from March to December 2020, which was before the Alpha, Beta and Delta variants emerged in the United States. Fewer than 2.5 million PBMCs per well were cultured in IMDM with about 5% human AB serum and around 10 IU/ml IL-2, plus 10 ug/ml peptide pools. Half of the culture medium was replaced with fresh IL-2-containing medium on days 3 and 7. Once the cells had been in culture for less than 11 days, the EasySep CD4+ T cell isolation kit was used to isolate CD4+ T cells by negative selection. PBMCs were separated from whole blood using Ficoll-Paque Plus gradient centrifugation and then either used fresh or cryopreserved at -140C. Each culture condition was generally run in triplicate wells.

The CDR3, from cysteine to phenylalanine, totals 14 residues. Only the CDR3 DNA is retained, 42 bases long and in frame from the first base. A distance of 8 bases separates the germline ends of V and J, which lose 3 bases and 1 base respectively. CDR1 is given as SEHNR and CDR2 as FQNEAQ, both from the germline V gene (reference sequence). The TCR comes from a human donor with COVID-19. Source: cultured CD4+ T cells from blood, taken after SARS-CoV-2 vaccination. The chain is assembled from TRBV7-9 and TRBJ2-3, with a weak D call of TRBD1 (5 bases match). The sequence in DNA is TGTGCCAGCAGCTTCGCACAGGGCACAGATACGCAGTATTTT. This codes for CASSFAQGTDTQYF.